This is a list of T cell receptor beta chains from one sample in a study of cytomegalovirus exposure and HLA in healthy donors. Clones were read by immunoSEQ multiplex PCR, and TCRdb kept only the in-frame ones, dropping some. The sample has approximately 150,000 clones; over 60% are singletons. Sequencing was carried out using PBMCs. These receptors were taken from a young woman in good health and CMV-seronegative. CDR3s include the opening cysteine and the closing phenylalanine or tryptophan. Not every row has a clone size; where given, it reads once, few, many or a size class.

TRBV5-1 | . | CASSSQPGLAGYNEQFF
TRBV6-1 | . | CASSYLPQGGETQYF
TRBV2 | . | CASSNRGGNEKLFF
TRBV9 | . | CASSGLRFTGKYNEQFF
TRBV19 | . | CASSIDGEKTQYF
TRBV4-3 | . | CASSRVSGSSYNEQFF
TRBV2 | . | CASSERGNYGYTF
TRBV19 | . | CASSFGIAENTGELFF
TRBV7-2 | . | CASSLFSGGNTGELFF
TRBV19 | few | CASSTDGGATNEKLFF
TRBV29-1 | . | CSVRQKYEQYF